One and the same sample provided the 13 T cell receptor beta chains below, sequenced in a study of post-analysis software for immune sequencing data. Regarding the study as a whole: Comparison of patients with controls showed about 5 TRBV segments more frequent in patients, TRBV5-6, TRBV5-1 and TRBV20-1 among them.

Researchers reported that TCR beta cDNA libraries carried unique molecular identifiers. TCRdb independently ran MiXCR on the PCR reads; one entry per CDR3 protein. The data show around 200,000 distinct CDR3 sequences, about 30% seen once. Antigens for these TCRs are unknown. Sequencing used blood. Every receptor here comes from a girl aged 2 to 17 with multiple sclerosis.

J is TRBJ2-5 and V is TRBV27; possible D gene TRBD2, 5 bases. Germline V CDR1 and CDR2: MNHEY, SMNVEV (reference sequence). The CDR3 has 15 residues. V lost 8 bases, J lost 11 bases, and 27 bases lay in between. Here the CDR3 reads CASRPLSRELWEQYF. CDR3 sequence (DNA): TGTGCCAGCCGGCCGTTGAGTAGGGAACTTTGGGAGCAGTACTTC.

A word on this clonotype: A read error is possible here, since a much larger clone lies one base away. The CDR3 spells CAGSYSNGYNEQFF. The CDR3 DNA is TGTGCCGGCAGTTACTCGAACGGATACAATGAGCAGTTCTTC. This sequence joins TRBV6-6 and TRBJ2-1; D gene unclear. Per germline, CDR1 MNHNY and CDR2 SVGAGI (reference sequence). The CDR3 is 14 residues long.

The rearrangement links TRBV5-1 to TRBJ1-5, with TRBD1 matching over 10 bases. This CDR3 has 13 amino acids. Per germline, CDR1 SGHRS and CDR2 YFSETQ. V lost 3 bases, J lost 6 bases, and 0 bases stayed unmatched. CDR3 nucleotides: TGCGCCAGCAGCTGGACAGGGGGTCAGCCCCAGCATTTT. The encoded protein is CASSWTGGQPQHF.

This clonotype came up a few times. V usage is TRBV5-1 and J usage is TRBJ2-7, with D unresolved. The CDR3 consists of 14 residues. Trimming took off 1 base at V and 4 bases at J, with 12 bases between the two ends. Germline V gene sequence: CDR1 SGHRS, CDR2 YFSETQ. The CDR3 sequence is CASSLNPDGYEQYF. CDR3 nucleotides: TGCGCCAGCAGCTTGAATCCGGACGGATACGAGCAGTACTTC.

This clonotype was detected ten times or more. The V call is TRBV9, the J call TRBJ2-3; a possible D gene is TRBD2 (6 bases). Germline-derived CDR1 and CDR2 are SGDLS and YYNGEE. With 0 bases removed from V and 7 bases from J, the gap between germline ends came to 9 bases. This CDR3 is 13 amino acids long. Here the CDR3 DNA reads TGTGCCAGCAGCGTAGGCGGGGAAAATACGCAGTATTTT. Protein product: CASSVGGENTQYF.

This clonotype was observed a handful of times. A single base separates this from a much larger clone, so it may be a read error. The chain is built from TRBV29-1 and TRBJ2-1; 7 nucleotides line up with TRBD2. CDR1 SQVTM and CDR2 ANQGSEA come from the germline V gene. This CDR3 is 13 amino acids long. Trimming took 7 bases from V and 8 from J; bases not matched to a gene: 11. As DNA, the CDR3 is TGCAGCGCTACCGGGACTACTAGGGATGAGCAGTTCTTC. Amino acid sequence: CSATGTTRDEQFF.

The table lists this clonotype with a few counts. The genes are TRBV7-2 and TRBJ2-3, with TRBD2 identical over 8 bases. The CDR3 is 16 amino acids. J gave up 0 bases and V 2 bases, and 4 bases lay outside the gene matches. CDR1 and CDR2 (germline): SGHTA, FQGNSA. CDR3 coding DNA: TGTGCCAGCAGCTTACTACTAGCGGTGAGCACAGATACGCAGTATTTT. Its translation is CASSLLLAVSTDTQYF.

This clonotype was counted only a few times. The V call is TRBV20-1, the J call TRBJ2-1; D is perhaps TRBD2 (6 bases). Per germline, CDR1 DFQATT and CDR2 SNEGSKA (reference sequence). V gave up 3 bases and J gave up 14 bases, with 14 bases separating them. The CDR3 covers 11 residues. CDR3 region: CSARGGGLEFF. The CDR3 DNA reads as TGCAGTGCTAGGGGAGGCGGGCTGGAGTTCTTC.

The chain has TRBV29-1 and TRBJ2-7; D is possibly TRBD1 or TRBD2 (7 bases each). Trimming cost V 4 bases and J 0 bases, with 16 bases left between them. CDR3 length: 15 residues. Germline V lookup: CDR1 SQVTM, CDR2 ANQGSEA. CDR3 bases: TGCAGCGTTGTAGCCCAGGGGGGGAGCTCCTACGAGCAGTACTTC. It codes for CSVVAQGGSSYEQYF.

Comment on this clonotype: This may be a read error, as it is one base from a much larger clone. The chain joins TRBV20-1 to TRBJ2-5; the match to TRBD1 covers 7 bases. Germline CDR1 reads DFQATT; CDR2 reads SNEGSKA (reference sequence). CDR3 length: 14 amino acids. J gave up 11 bases and V 0 bases, and 12 bases lay outside the gene matches. The CDR3 nucleotides read TGCAGTGCTAGAGATGGACAGGCTGGGTTCCGGCAGTACTTC. It is translated as CSARDGQAGFRQYF.

The chain combines TRBV12-3 or TRBV12-4 with TRBJ1-6; 8 positions match TRBD1. V gave up 5 bases and J gave up 4 bases; unmatched junction bases: 7. CDR3 size: 16 residues. CDR3 nucleotide sequence: TGTGCCAGCAGTACCCTGACAGGGGAGTATAATTCACCCCTCCACTTT. This translates into CASSTLTGEYNSPLHF.

This sequence joins TRBV28 and TRBJ2-7; possible D gene TRBD1, 6 bases. The CDR3 is 14 amino acids. The V and J ends lost 2 bases and 7 bases respectively, with 15 bases between them. In germline, CDR1 is MDHEN, CDR2 SYDVKM. CDR3 amino acids: CASSLPHVQGEQYF. The CDR3 bases are TGTGCCAGCAGTTTACCCCACGTACAGGGAGAGCAGTACTTC.

This sequence joins TRBV30 and TRBJ2-1; D ambiguous. Per germline, CDR1 GTSNPN and CDR2 SVGIG (reference sequence). V shed 4 bases and J shed 6 bases, with 16 bases lying between them. The CDR3 runs to 14 residues. CDR3 region: CAWTVKRRSNEQFF. As DNA, the CDR3 is TGTGCCTGGACAGTCAAGCGCCGATCCAATGAGCAGTTCTTC.